The text below deals with one T cell receptor beta chain. This clonotype was counted ten times or more. The antigen it recognizes is unknown. No base-level quality is on record; no much larger clone is a single base apart. The sample belongs to a study of naive and memory T cell subsets (dated by TCRdb to 2017 to 2019). Describing the broader study: An open-source, UMI-based TCR alpha and beta sequencing pipeline was applied to sorted naive and memory peripheral blood T cell subsets. RNA was DNase-treated and reverse transcribed with TCR constant-region primers, mostly using SuperScript III. The functional CMV T cell responses agreed completely with IgG serology results.

Beyond this particular receptor, the publication reports: Once error correction was done, more than 90% of naive TCR sequences showed up just once, which made the naive abundance distributions much steeper than those of the memory subsets. In both CD4 and CD8 cells, going from naive through CM, EM and EMRA, the Gini index went up while Shannon and inverse Simpson diversity went down. RNA-based TCR counts may be affected by expression changes linked to T cell activation and differentiation. TCR abundance followed a power law whose exponent differed between naive and memory subsets but was consistent across the three individuals. A few larger clonotypes were present in naive repertoires, especially CD8 naive repertoires, and these clonotypes were possibly memory cells re-expressing CD45RA. Single alpha or beta chain sequences, rather than paired alpha/beta receptors, were used to define clonotypes. The repertoire findings for the naive and memory subsets could not be validated against a ground truth, as none was available.

Clipping removes 6 bases from V and 2 bases from J, with 7 as the unmatched junction base count. The CDR3 runs 14 amino acids, cysteine and phenylalanine included. Of the read, only the CDR3 DNA is kept; its 42 bases are in frame from base 1. The library was made by UMI-ligation and nested PCR. An equimolar mix of two oligonucleotides covering both TRBC1 and TRBC2 was used as the beta constant-region primer. The ligated cDNA went through four rounds of PCR with nested alpha and beta constant-region primers together with the SP2 primer. A single-stranded oligonucleotide bearing the SP2 primer plus a 12-nucleotide UMI was ligated onto the 3' end of the cDNA by T4 RNA ligase 1. The ligation reaction was kept at 16 degrees C for about 18-25 hours. PCR2 was usually performed as a SYBR Green qPCR and halted at a preset threshold so that over-amplification would not occur. Agencourt AMPure XP magnetic beads were used for all purifications after the first. Library amounts were measured by Qubit and library quality was assessed on a TapeStation, where the main peak was expected at around 650 bp. Pooled libraries were sequenced on an Illumina MiSeq using v2 2x251 paired-end kits, and typically roughly 0.85-2.2 million reads were obtained per sample. Each sample was pooled at about 4.3 nM, and roughly 5-7% PhiX was included to help cluster recognition. Concerning the study's data processing: FASTQ reads processed by Demultiplexor were assigned V and J genes by Decombinator through tag matching that tolerated a single base-pair mismatch. By using UMIs, Collapsinator corrected both sequencing errors and the frequency errors caused by PCR heterogeneity. CDR3Translator translated TCRs and extracted CDR3s from the conserved cysteine to the FGXG phenylalanine, flagging non-productive sequences. Repertoires were subsampled to equal numbers of UMI-defined TCRs before Gini, Shannon entropy and inverse Simpson indices were calculated. Power-law fits to clonotype abundance distributions were performed by maximum likelihood within the linear range. For one naive CD8 sample, the pipeline and MIGEC produced similar UMI counts, unique TCR numbers and clonal distributions. In one analysis, naive TCRs also found in any memory subset of the same donor were removed from the naive repertoire. The repertoires were searched for 5,500 to 8,000 CMV-associated CDR3 sequences that had been compiled from VDJdb and a published dataset. TCRdb trimmed public reads at Q25 via fastp, called clones via MiXCR and kept in-frame beta chains. Rows are combined by CDR3 protein, so each entry shows the most common genes and DNA. TCRdb's processing, not the study's, gives the V and J calls here. The sample yields some 83,000 distinct CDR3 sequences; roughly 9.2% were counted once. Less than 1.5% of the sample is in the top ten clones.

From the second PCR step on, the TCR alpha and beta chain libraries were amplified in separate reactions. To determine each donor's CMV status, fresh PBMCs were stimulated overnight with CMV viral lysate, and IFNgamma production from CD4+ T cells was then assessed. CD4 T cells were positively selected with Miltenyi beads, followed by positive selection of CD8 T cells from the CD4-negative fraction. After staining for CD3, CD4, CD8, CD45RA, CD27 and a live/dead dye, cells were sorted on a BD Aria II into four subsets based on CD45RA and CD27. A few healthy volunteers provided blood, and the blood of each volunteer was split into CD4 and CD8 T cells and then into four differentiation subsets. Roughly 0.13 L of peripheral blood was collected from each donor, and PBMC were isolated by Ficoll-Paque PLUS density-gradient centrifugation. Sorted cells were lysed in RLT buffer, after which RNA was extracted using a Qiagen RNeasy kit and stored at -80 degrees C.

The source of this sequence is a human donor in good health. The sequencing input was naive CD8+ T cells from blood. The sample's cell subset or site label is to be understood as: naive T cells, CD45RA high CD27+. This chain joins TRBV12-3 or TRBV12-4 to TRBJ2-7, with 7 junctional bases fitting TRBD1. The nucleotide sequence is TGTGCCAGCAGCCCCCGGGACAGTCCCTACGAGCAGTACTTC. This gives the protein CASSPRDSPYEQYF.